The 14 T cell receptor beta chains given below trace back to one sample, sequenced in a study of blood T cell repertoires in COVID-19. Sequencing was performed with immunoSEQ multiplex PCR; in TCRdb, only in-frame clones are kept and a portion is missing. The table lists about 74,000 clones, approximately 80% of them singletons. Sequencing input: peripheral blood. Receptor source: a man of 80 years or more with acute or convalescent COVID-19.

J is TRBJ1-1 and V is TRBV5-1; D is ambiguous. The CDR3 is made up of 13 amino acids. V shed 5 bases and J shed 1 base, with 9 bases lying between them. Germline lookup yields CDR1 SGHRS and CDR2 YFSETQ. CDR3 residues: CASRDTGNTEAFF. The CDR3 DNA reads TGCGCCAGCAGAGATACGGGGAACACTGAAGCTTTCTTT.

The chain carries TRBV2 and TRBJ1-5; 10 bases align to TRBD1. CDR3 size: 15 residues. Germline CDR1 is SNHLY and CDR2 is FYNNEI. The J segment lost 3 bases and the V segment lost 4 bases, leaving 3 bases of the junction unmatched. The CDR3 loop is CASSAGQGPNQPQHF. As DNA, the CDR3 is TGTGCCAGCAGTGCGGGACAGGGGCCCAATCAGCCCCAGCATTTT.

This clone was picked up many times. The chain uses TRBV30 and TRBJ1-1; 9 nucleotides align to TRBD1. The CDR3 contains 11 residues. The V gene end was trimmed by 7 bases and the J gene end by 10 bases; junction bases not matched to a gene: 7. CDR1 is GTSNPN and CDR2 is SVGIG in the germline V gene (reference sequence). Written as DNA, the CDR3 is TGTGCCTTTAAACAGGGGGCCTTAGCTTTCTTT. Encoded protein: CAFKQGALAFF.

The chain combines TRBV19 with TRBJ1-6; the match to TRBD1 covers 8 bases. The ends lost 1 base at V and 3 bases at J; junction bases unmatched: 5. This CDR3 has 17 residues. Germline-derived CDR1 and CDR2 are LNHDA and SQIVND (reference sequence). CDR3 region: CASSIVGTGGYNSPLHF. The DNA for the CDR3 is TGTGCCAGTAGTATAGTCGGAACAGGGGGCTATAATTCACCCCTCCACTTT.

This clone was seen only once. V gene TRBV3-1 (or the pseudogene TRBV3-2) combines with J gene TRBJ2-1; TRBD2 is a possible D gene (6 bases). From germline, CDR1 is LGHDT and CDR2 YNNKEL (reference sequence). Trimming removed 5 bases at V and 1 base at J, with 18 bases between. This CDR3 comprises 17 residues. Here the CDR3 reads CASSSPLTSGSYNEQFF. The DNA for the CDR3 is TGTGCCAGCAGCTCCCCTTTAACGAGCGGGTCCTACAATGAGCAGTTCTTC.

The genes are TRBV7-2 and TRBJ2-1, with D unresolved. With 2 bases removed from V and 6 bases from J, the gap between germline ends came to 8 bases. The CDR3 spans 13 residues. Germline-derived CDR1 and CDR2 are SGHTA and FQGNSA. The CDR3 DNA follows: TGTGCCAGCAGCTTAAGCCAAGTCAATGAGCAGTTCTTC. Protein sequence: CASSLSQVNEQFF.

The V and J genes are TRBV19 and TRBJ2-5; D gene ambiguous. The CDR3 contains 15 residues. Trimming pared 6 bases from V and 3 bases from J, leaving 17 bases between. The V gene's germline CDR1 is LNHDA and CDR2 SQIVND (reference sequence). The CDR3 region is CASSPYHDSEETQYF. Here the CDR3 DNA reads TGTGCCAGTAGCCCCTACCACGACTCGGAAGAGACCCAGTACTTC.

The chain couples TRBV28 to TRBJ1-1; the D is unclear. CDR3 length: 14 amino acids. V lost 5 bases, J lost 1 base, and 11 bases lay in between. Per the germline V gene, CDR1 is MDHEN and CDR2 is SYDVKM. The CDR3 sequence is CASSPLGANTEAFF. As DNA, the CDR3 is TGTGCCAGCAGTCCACTCGGAGCGAACACTGAAGCTTTCTTT.

This chain connects TRBV3-1 (or the pseudogene TRBV3-2) to TRBJ1-5, with 8 bases lining up with TRBD1. The CDR3 is made up of 15 amino acids. In germline, CDR1 is LGHDT, CDR2 YNNKEL (reference sequence). V gave up 1 base and J gave up 5 bases; unmatched junction bases: 4. CDR3 loop: CASSQAQGAHQPQHF. The CDR3 DNA is TGTGCCAGCAGCCAAGCTCAGGGGGCACATCAGCCCCAGCATTTT.

The gene calls are TRBV10-3 and TRBJ2-7; D is ambiguous. Trimming stripped 3 bases from V and 0 bases from J, with 15 bases between. Germline V gene lookup returns CDR1 ENHRY and CDR2 SYGVKD. The CDR3 spans 16 residues. CDR3 protein: CAISDRRQQISYEQYF. CDR3 coding DNA: TGTGCCATCAGTGATCGCAGGCAACAGATCTCCTACGAGCAGTACTTC.

The chain has TRBV4-1 and TRBJ1-6, with TRBD1 identical over 10 bases. The CDR3 spans 15 residues. V was clipped by 4 bases and J by 9 bases; unmatched bases: 6. Germline CDR1 and CDR2: MGHRA and YSYEKL. The CDR3: CASSRGQGKGSPLHF. CDR3 DNA sequence: TGCGCCAGCAGCCGGGGACAGGGGAAGGGTTCACCCCTCCACTTT.

This clone was seen only a few times. This sequence joins TRBV24-1 and TRBJ2-7, with D tentatively TRBD1 (6 bases). CDR3 length: 17 residues. Trimming removed 4 bases from V and 2 bases from J, with 20 bases in between. CDR1 and CDR2 (germline): KGHDR, SFDVKD. In DNA form, the CDR3 reads TGTGCCACCAGTGAACATGACCGGGCAGGGGCCCCCTACGAGCAGTACTTC. Translation: CATSEHDRAGAPYEQYF.

The CDR3: CASSLPGGWSNQPQHF. Here the CDR3 DNA reads TGTGCCAGCAGTTTACCAGGGGGCTGGAGCAATCAGCCCCAGCATTTT. This chain uses TRBV28 with TRBJ1-5; 8 nucleotides match TRBD1. V lost 2 bases, J lost 1 base, and 4 bases stayed unmatched. Germline assignment: CDR1 MDHEN and CDR2 SYDVKM. The CDR3 loop spans 16 amino acids.

The gene calls are TRBV2 and TRBJ2-1; 9 positions agree with TRBD2. J gave up 7 bases and V 4 bases, and 8 bases lay outside the gene matches. Germline CDR1 SNHLY, CDR2 FYNNEI. The CDR3 spans 15 residues. Here the CDR3 DNA reads TGTGCCAGCAGTGTAGGCGGGGGGGCCGGAAATGAGCAGTTCTTC. Translated: CASSVGGGAGNEQFF.